This is a list of T cell receptor beta chains from one sample in a study of blood T cell repertoires in COVID-19. The method was immunoSEQ multiplex PCR; TCRdb's version includes in-frame clones alone and lacks a portion of them. The repertoire holds around 37,000 clones, with about nine tenths as singletons. The specimen sequenced was peripheral blood. Receptor source: a man in his forties or fifties with active or convalescent COVID-19. The CDR3 runs from the conserved cysteine through the conserved F or W. Fields, in order: D gene, clone size, J gene, V gene, CDR3 DNA, CDR3 protein. D genes are given only for firm matches. The size entry is marked missing in some rows and otherwise reads once, few, many or a size class.

d_call: TRBD2
clone_size: NA
j_call: TRBJ2-7
v_call: TRBV18
cdr3_nt: TGTGCCAGCTCCTCCAGCGGGACTAGCGGGAGGTACGAGCAGTACTTC
cdr3_aa: CASSSSGTSGRYEQYF

d_call: TRBD1
clone_size: NA
j_call: TRBJ2-1
v_call: TRBV6-5
cdr3_nt: TGTGCCAGCAGTTATGGGGCAGGGACAGAGTACAATGAGCAGTTCTTC
cdr3_aa: CASSYGAGTEYNEQFF

d_call: TRBD1
clone_size: NA
j_call: TRBJ2-2
v_call: TRBV6-5
cdr3_nt: TGTGCCAGCAGGGAGACAGGGTTGAACACCGGGGAGCTGTTTTTT
cdr3_aa: CASRETGLNTGELFF

d_call: NA
clone_size: NA
j_call: TRBJ1-2
v_call: TRBV30
cdr3_nt: TGTGCCTGGGCACAGGGCTATGGCTACACCTTC
cdr3_aa: CAWAQGYGYTF

d_call: NA
clone_size: NA
j_call: TRBJ1-6
v_call: TRBV6-2/TRBV6-3
cdr3_nt: TGTGCCAGCAGTTACTTTGGGGGCATGACACCCCTCCACTTT
cdr3_aa: CASSYFGGMTPLHF

d_call: TRBD2
clone_size: NA
j_call: TRBJ2-7
v_call: TRBV28
cdr3_nt: TGTGCCAGCAGCGATAGCGGGAGCCTTCCCTACGAGCAGTACTTC
cdr3_aa: CASSDSGSLPYEQYF

d_call: NA
clone_size: NA
j_call: TRBJ2-3
v_call: TRBV9
cdr3_nt: TGTGCCAGCAGCGTGGGGGGAGTGGAAACAGATACGCAGTATTTT
cdr3_aa: CASSVGGVETDTQYF

d_call: NA
clone_size: NA
j_call: TRBJ1-2
v_call: TRBV6-5
cdr3_nt: TGTGCCAGTCGAGGATCCGCTAACTATGGCTACACCTTC
cdr3_aa: CASRGSANYGYTF

d_call: NA
clone_size: NA
j_call: TRBJ2-2
v_call: TRBV4-1
cdr3_nt: TGCGCCAGCAGCCGAGACAGGATCAACACCGGGGAGCTGTTTTTT
cdr3_aa: CASSRDRINTGELFF

d_call: TRBD2
clone_size: NA
j_call: TRBJ2-3
v_call: TRBV9
cdr3_nt: TGTGCCAGCAGCGTAGGGGGCCCGGGAGGTACAGATACGCAGTATTTT
cdr3_aa: CASSVGGPGGTDTQYF

d_call: TRBD1
clone_size: NA
j_call: TRBJ1-2
v_call: TRBV27
cdr3_nt: TGTGCCAGCAGTTCCCGCACAGGGGACTATGGCTACACCTTC
cdr3_aa: CASSSRTGDYGYTF

d_call: NA
clone_size: NA
j_call: TRBJ2-2
v_call: TRBV30
cdr3_nt: TGTGCCTGGAGTGGTCCCGGTGGCACCGGGGAGCTGTTTTTT
cdr3_aa: CAWSGPGGTGELFF

d_call: TRBD2
clone_size: NA
j_call: TRBJ2-7
v_call: TRBV7-2
cdr3_nt: TGTGCCAGCAGCTTAGGTTCTAGCGGGAGCCCACCCTACGAGCAGTACTTC
cdr3_aa: CASSLGSSGSPPYEQYF

d_call: TRBD1
clone_size: NA
j_call: TRBJ2-3
v_call: TRBV19
cdr3_nt: TGTGCCAGTAGTCAAGACAGGGGCACAGATACGCAGTATTTT
cdr3_aa: CASSQDRGTDTQYF

d_call: TRBD2
clone_size: NA
j_call: TRBJ2-3
v_call: TRBV9
cdr3_nt: TGTGCCAGCAGCGCGTTGCTACCGGGACTAGACACAGATACGCAGTATTTT
cdr3_aa: CASSALLPGLDTDTQYF

d_call: NA
clone_size: NA
j_call: TRBJ2-3
v_call: TRBV5-1
cdr3_nt: TGCGCCAGCAGCTTGGAAGGGGGTCCGTTCACAGATACGCAGTATTTT
cdr3_aa: CASSLEGGPFTDTQYF

d_call: TRBD2
clone_size: NA
j_call: TRBJ2-3
v_call: TRBV5-1
cdr3_nt: TGCGCCAGCAGCGACCCCGCTAGCGGGAGTGGGAGTGGCACAGATACGCAGTATTTT
cdr3_aa: CASSDPASGSGSGTDTQYF

d_call: TRBD1
clone_size: few
j_call: TRBJ1-2
v_call: TRBV7-9
cdr3_nt: TGTGCCAGCAGCCCCGTGACAGGGACGGCGCATGGCTACACCTTC
cdr3_aa: CASSPVTGTAHGYTF

d_call: NA
clone_size: NA
j_call: TRBJ1-6
v_call: TRBV30
cdr3_nt: TGTGGACTGGAGCCCTCCTATAATTCACCCCTCCACTTT
cdr3_aa: CGLEPSYNSPLHF

d_call: NA
clone_size: NA
j_call: TRBJ2-7
v_call: TRBV3-1/TRBV3-2
cdr3_nt: TGTGCCAGCAGCATACGAAGGCAGGGCTACGAGCAGTACTTC
cdr3_aa: CASSIRRQGYEQYF

d_call: TRBD2
clone_size: NA
j_call: TRBJ2-3
v_call: TRBV15
cdr3_nt: TGTGCCACCAGCCGCGGACTAGCGGGAATCACAGATACGCAGTATTTT
cdr3_aa: CATSRGLAGITDTQYF

d_call: NA
clone_size: NA
j_call: TRBJ1-1
v_call: TRBV28
cdr3_nt: TGTGCCAGCAGCCCCCACAGGACCCGAACGAACGAGAACACTGAAGCTTTCTTT
cdr3_aa: CASSPHRTRTNENTEAFF

d_call: TRBD2
clone_size: NA
j_call: TRBJ2-7
v_call: TRBV6-6
cdr3_nt: TGTGCCAGCAGTTACTCGAGTAAAACTAGCGGCTTCGAGCAGTACTTC
cdr3_aa: CASSYSSKTSGFEQYF

d_call: NA
clone_size: NA
j_call: TRBJ2-7
v_call: TRBV21-1
cdr3_nt: TGTGCCAGCAGCAAAGTATCCTACGAGCAGTACTTC
cdr3_aa: CASSKVSYEQYF

d_call: TRBD2
clone_size: NA
j_call: TRBJ2-3
v_call: TRBV5-1
cdr3_nt: TGCGCCAGCAGCGAGATACCTAGCGGGAGTCGTGATACGCAGTATTTT
cdr3_aa: CASSEIPSGSRDTQYF

d_call: TRBD1
clone_size: few
j_call: TRBJ2-5
v_call: TRBV7-9
cdr3_nt: TGTGCCAGCAGCTGGGGACAGGCTCAAGAGACCCAGTACTTC
cdr3_aa: CASSWGQAQETQYF

d_call: NA
clone_size: NA
j_call: TRBJ1-6
v_call: TRBV21-1
cdr3_nt: TGTGCCAGCAGCAAGAGGGACAGGGGGCAATCACCCCTCCACTTT
cdr3_aa: CASSKRDRGQSPLHF

d_call: NA
clone_size: NA
j_call: TRBJ1-1
v_call: TRBV5-6
cdr3_nt: TGTGCCAGCAGCTTGGGGACTGTGAGAGCTTTCTTT
cdr3_aa: CASSLGTVRAFF

d_call: TRBD1
clone_size: NA
j_call: TRBJ1-2
v_call: TRBV5-4
cdr3_nt: TGTGCCAGCAGCTTGGAGGTTATAAGGACAGGGCATCGATATGGCTACACCTTC
cdr3_aa: CASSLEVIRTGHRYGYTF

d_call: TRBD1
clone_size: NA
j_call: TRBJ1-4
v_call: TRBV2
cdr3_nt: TGTGCCAGCAGTGAGGCCGGGACAGTTGAGGAAAAACTGTTTTTT
cdr3_aa: CASSEAGTVEEKLFF

d_call: NA
clone_size: NA
j_call: TRBJ2-2
v_call: TRBV6-2/TRBV6-3
cdr3_nt: TGTGCCAGCAGTTACTCGAGGGGGGGAGCCAACACCGGGGAGCTGTTTTTT
cdr3_aa: CASSYSRGGANTGELFF

d_call: TRBD2
clone_size: NA
j_call: TRBJ2-1
v_call: TRBV14
cdr3_nt: TGTGCCAGCAGCCAAGAGGCGGGGTGGCGGGAGGGCCCCTACAATGAGCAGTTCTTC
cdr3_aa: CASSQEAGWREGPYNEQFF

d_call: NA
clone_size: NA
j_call: TRBJ2-3
v_call: TRBV7-2
cdr3_nt: TGTGCCAGCAGCGGAGGCGGGGGCCCGGGAGTTCGGGTGCAGTATTTT
cdr3_aa: CASSGGGGPGVRVQYF

d_call: TRBD2
clone_size: few
j_call: TRBJ2-2
v_call: TRBV18
cdr3_nt: TGTGCCAGCTCACCGACTAGCGGCTTGAACACCGGGGAGCTGTTTTTT
cdr3_aa: CASSPTSGLNTGELFF

d_call: NA
clone_size: NA
j_call: TRBJ2-1
v_call: TRBV6-5
cdr3_nt: TGTGCCAGCAGTTCACAGCGGGTATCCTACAATGAGCAGTTCTTC
cdr3_aa: CASSSQRVSYNEQFF

d_call: TRBD1
clone_size: NA
j_call: TRBJ1-4
v_call: TRBV5-6
cdr3_nt: TGTGCCAGCAGCTCTGCACAGGGGCTACGAGTCGCTAATGAAAAACTGTTTTTT
cdr3_aa: CASSSAQGLRVANEKLFF

d_call: NA
clone_size: NA
j_call: TRBJ2-7
v_call: TRBV10-2
cdr3_nt: TGCGCCACCCAGGAGGTGGCGAAGGCTCAGTACTTC
cdr3_aa: CATQEVAKAQYF

d_call: TRBD2
clone_size: NA
j_call: TRBJ2-2
v_call: TRBV28
cdr3_nt: TGTGCCAGCAGTCCACGGACTAGCGGGAGAGGCGGGCACACCGGGGAGCTGTTTTTT
cdr3_aa: CASSPRTSGRGGHTGELFF

d_call: TRBD1
clone_size: NA
j_call: TRBJ2-5
v_call: TRBV15
cdr3_nt: TGTGCCACCAGCAAGGACAGGACGCAAGAGACCCAGTACTTC
cdr3_aa: CATSKDRTQETQYF

d_call: NA
clone_size: NA
j_call: TRBJ1-6
v_call: TRBV20-1
cdr3_nt: TGCAGTGCTAGTCGGGGGAGCTCCTATAATTCACCCCTCCACTTT
cdr3_aa: CSASRGSSYNSPLHF

d_call: NA
clone_size: NA
j_call: TRBJ2-5
v_call: TRBV5-5
cdr3_nt: TGTGCCAGCAGCTTGACAGCTCCTCAAGAGACCCAGTACTTC
cdr3_aa: CASSLTAPQETQYF

d_call: NA
clone_size: NA
j_call: TRBJ2-3
v_call: TRBV5-5
cdr3_nt: TGTGCCAGCAGCCGGGCAGGGACTAGCACAGATACGCAGTATTTT
cdr3_aa: CASSRAGTSTDTQYF

d_call: TRBD1
clone_size: few
j_call: TRBJ1-2
v_call: TRBV10-3
cdr3_nt: TGTGCCATCAGTGAGGTTGGGGACAGGGAATACTATGGCTACACCTTC
cdr3_aa: CAISEVGDREYYGYTF

d_call: TRBD1
clone_size: NA
j_call: TRBJ1-6
v_call: TRBV6-5
cdr3_nt: TGTGCCAGCAGTTCAACAGGGGCCGCCCCTAATTCACCCCTCCACTTT
cdr3_aa: CASSSTGAAPNSPLHF

d_call: NA
clone_size: NA
j_call: TRBJ2-3
v_call: TRBV9
cdr3_nt: TGTGCCAGCAGCGCTACCGGGACTTCTGGGGATACGCAGTATTTT
cdr3_aa: CASSATGTSGDTQYF

d_call: TRBD2
clone_size: NA
j_call: TRBJ2-7
v_call: TRBV7-9
cdr3_nt: TGTGCCAGCAGCTTGACTAGCGGGAGTAGCGAGCAGTACTTC
cdr3_aa: CASSLTSGSSEQYF

d_call: TRBD1
clone_size: NA
j_call: TRBJ2-7
v_call: TRBV27
cdr3_nt: TGTGCCAGCAGCACATATGGGGCAGGACAGGTCGGCGAGCAGTACTTC
cdr3_aa: CASSTYGAGQVGEQYF

d_call: TRBD1
clone_size: NA
j_call: TRBJ2-7
v_call: TRBV30
cdr3_nt: TGTGCCTGGAGTGGGGACAGGGGTACCTACGAGCAGTACTTC
cdr3_aa: CAWSGDRGTYEQYF

d_call: NA
clone_size: NA
j_call: TRBJ1-1
v_call: TRBV5-1
cdr3_nt: TGCGCCAGCAGCTTCAGGGCAGGAAACACTGAAGCTTTCTTT
cdr3_aa: CASSFRAGNTEAFF

d_call: TRBD2
clone_size: NA
j_call: TRBJ2-3
v_call: TRBV5-1
cdr3_nt: TGCGCCAGCAGCCCGGGACTAGAAGATACGCAGTATTTT
cdr3_aa: CASSPGLEDTQYF

d_call: NA
clone_size: few
j_call: TRBJ2-2
v_call: TRBV28
cdr3_nt: TGTGCCAGCAGTTCAGGGACGAACACCGGGGAGCTGTTTTTT
cdr3_aa: CASSSGTNTGELFF

d_call: NA
clone_size: NA
j_call: TRBJ2-1
v_call: TRBV11-2
cdr3_nt: TGTGCCAGCAGCTCGTTCCCATTCGAGCGGAGCCCAACCTACAATGAGCAGTTCTTC
cdr3_aa: CASSSFPFERSPTYNEQFF

d_call: TRBD2
clone_size: NA
j_call: TRBJ2-7
v_call: TRBV28
cdr3_nt: TGTGCCAGCACCCTAGGGACTAGCGGGAGCCGCTCCTACGAGCAGTACTTC
cdr3_aa: CASTLGTSGSRSYEQYF

d_call: NA
clone_size: once
j_call: TRBJ1-2
v_call: TRBV7-2
cdr3_nt: TGTGCCAGCAGCTTAGGCGGCGGAAACTATGGCTACACCTTC
cdr3_aa: CASSLGGGNYGYTF

d_call: NA
clone_size: NA
j_call: TRBJ2-3
v_call: TRBV12-2
cdr3_nt: TGTGCAAGTCGCCCCTCTAGTCCGCTCTCCGGGATCGACACAGATACGCAGTATTTT
cdr3_aa: CASRPSSPLSGIDTDTQYF